Sequencing of this T cell receptor beta chain was carried out in a study of T cell clonality in common variable immunodeficiency. V shed 6 bases, J shed 5 bases, and the junction held 5 bases outside the gene matches. The CDR3 spans 15 residues. From germline, CDR1 is SQVTM and CDR2 ANQGSEA. This clone appeared a few times. The antigen is undetermined. The read comes to an end 3 residues before the CDR3 does, leaving the germline J gene to fill in the end. General study results and limits: Fewer TCRbeta clones were shared among CVID subjects than controls. In common variable immunodeficiency, TCR beta chains reportedly carried fewer deletions and N-nucleotide insertions. Patient heterogeneity in the CVID cohort limited correlations between repertoire features and clinical complications.

Control and CVID samples contributed equal amounts of genomic DNA. Assay used: immunoSEQ multiplex PCR; TCRdb lists only in-frame clones, some missing. Recorded here are about 32,000 clones, with no singletons, and the ten leading clones hold 4.5%. Sample: peripheral blood mononuclear cells. This clonotype was obtained from a person aged 18 to 75 in good health. J is TRBJ2-1 and V is TRBV29-1; 15 nucleotides match TRBD2. The CDR3 bases that were read are TGCAGCGTCCGGACTAGCGGGAGGGCCAACAATGAG. Its translation is CSVRTSGRANNE. The whole CDR3 sequence reads CSVRTSGRANNEQFF.